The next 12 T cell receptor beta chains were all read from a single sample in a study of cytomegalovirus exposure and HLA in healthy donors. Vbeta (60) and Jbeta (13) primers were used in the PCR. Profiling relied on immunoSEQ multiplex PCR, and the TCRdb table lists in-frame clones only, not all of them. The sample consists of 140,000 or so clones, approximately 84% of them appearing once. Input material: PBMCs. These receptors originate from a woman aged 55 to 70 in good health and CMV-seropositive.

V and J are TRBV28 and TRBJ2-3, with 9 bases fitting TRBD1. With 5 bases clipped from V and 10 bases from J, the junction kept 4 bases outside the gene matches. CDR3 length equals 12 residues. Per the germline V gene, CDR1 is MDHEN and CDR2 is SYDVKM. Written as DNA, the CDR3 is TGTGCCAGCAGTAATACAGGGGGCGCGCAGTATTTT. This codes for CASSNTGGAQYF.

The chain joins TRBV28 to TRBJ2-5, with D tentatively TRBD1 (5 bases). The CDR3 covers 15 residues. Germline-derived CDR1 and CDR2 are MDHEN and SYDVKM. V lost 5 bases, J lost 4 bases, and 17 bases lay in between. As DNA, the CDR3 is TGTGCCAGCAGTGGTACAGGATTAAGTCGAGAGACCCAGTACTTC. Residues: CASSGTGLSRETQYF. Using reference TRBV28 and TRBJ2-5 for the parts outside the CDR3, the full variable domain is DVKVTQSSRYLVKRTGEKVFLECVQDMDHENMFWYRQDPGLGLRLIYFSYDVKMKEKGDIPEGYSVSREKKERFSLILESASTNQTSMYLCASSGTGLSRETQYFGPGTRLLVL.

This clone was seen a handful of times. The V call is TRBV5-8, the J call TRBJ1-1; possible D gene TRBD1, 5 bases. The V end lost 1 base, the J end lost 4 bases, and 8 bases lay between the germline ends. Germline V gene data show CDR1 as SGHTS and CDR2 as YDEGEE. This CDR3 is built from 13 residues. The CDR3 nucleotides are TGTGCCAGCAGCTTGCAGGGTTTCACTGAAGCTTTCTTT. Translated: CASSLQGFTEAFF.

The CDR3 loop is CASSQGARGETQYF. Here the CDR3 DNA reads TGTGCCAGCAGCCAGGGGGCGCGGGGAGAGACCCAGTACTTC. V gene TRBV7-2 combines with J gene TRBJ2-5, with 8 positions matching TRBD1. V dropped 5 bases and J dropped 4; count of bases not matched to a gene: 6. Germline CDR1 reads SGHTA; CDR2 reads FQGNSA. This CDR3 spans 14 amino acids.

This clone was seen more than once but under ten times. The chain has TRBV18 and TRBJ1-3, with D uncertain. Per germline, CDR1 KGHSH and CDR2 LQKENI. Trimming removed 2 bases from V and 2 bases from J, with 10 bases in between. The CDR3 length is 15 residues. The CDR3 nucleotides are TGTGCCAGCTCACCAGCCCGGGGTCCTGGAAACACCATATATTTT. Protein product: CASSPARGPGNTIYF.

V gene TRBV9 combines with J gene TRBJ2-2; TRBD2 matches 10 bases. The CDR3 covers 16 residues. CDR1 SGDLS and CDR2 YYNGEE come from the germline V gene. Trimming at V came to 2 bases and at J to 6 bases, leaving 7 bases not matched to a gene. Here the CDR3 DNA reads TGTGCCAGCAGCGTCGCTAGCGGGAGTAACGCCGGGGAGCTGTTTTTT. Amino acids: CASSVASGSNAGELFF.

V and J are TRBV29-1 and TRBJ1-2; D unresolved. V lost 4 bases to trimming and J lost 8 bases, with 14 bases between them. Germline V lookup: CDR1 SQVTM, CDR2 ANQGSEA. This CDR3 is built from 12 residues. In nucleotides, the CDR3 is TGCAGCGTTGTGCTGGCCGGCGGCGGCTACACCTTC. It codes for CSVVLAGGGYTF.

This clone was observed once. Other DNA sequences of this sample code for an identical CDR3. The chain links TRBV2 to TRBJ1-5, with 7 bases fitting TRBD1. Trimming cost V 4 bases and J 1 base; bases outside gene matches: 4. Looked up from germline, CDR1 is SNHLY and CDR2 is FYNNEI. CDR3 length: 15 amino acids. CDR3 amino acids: CASSGQGSSNQPQHF. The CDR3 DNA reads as TGTGCCAGCAGTGGACAGGGCTCAAGCAATCAGCCCCAGCATTTT.

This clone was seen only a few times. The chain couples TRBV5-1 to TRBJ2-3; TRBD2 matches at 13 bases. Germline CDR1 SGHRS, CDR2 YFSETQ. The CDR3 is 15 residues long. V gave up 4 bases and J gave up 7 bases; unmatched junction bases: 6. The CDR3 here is CASSPTSGGGHTQYF. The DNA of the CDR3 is TGCGCCAGCAGCCCAACTAGCGGGGGGGGACATACGCAGTATTTT.

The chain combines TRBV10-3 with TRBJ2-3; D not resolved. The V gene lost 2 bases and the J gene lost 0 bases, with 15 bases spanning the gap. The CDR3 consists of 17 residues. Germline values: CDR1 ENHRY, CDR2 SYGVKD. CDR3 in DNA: TGTGCCATCAGTGAGGAGCGCGGCGGAACTAGCACAGATACGCAGTATTTT. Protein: CAISEERGGTSTDTQYF.

The chain's CDR3 is CASSAGGLSYGYTF. For the CDR3, the DNA is TGTGCCAGCAGCGCCGGTGGACTGAGCTATGGCTACACCTTC. The chain combines TRBV7-2 with TRBJ1-2; D is ambiguous. Germline V CDR1 and CDR2: SGHTA, FQGNSA. The CDR3 runs 14 residues. V was clipped by 5 bases and J by 4 bases, with 14 bases between them.

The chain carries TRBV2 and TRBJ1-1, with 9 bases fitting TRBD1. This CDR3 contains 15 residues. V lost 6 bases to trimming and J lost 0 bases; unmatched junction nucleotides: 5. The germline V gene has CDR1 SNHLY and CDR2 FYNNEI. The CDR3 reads CASSVQGAVNTEAFF. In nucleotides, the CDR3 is TGTGCCAGCAGCGTACAGGGGGCAGTGAACACTGAAGCTTTCTTT.